These 24 T cell receptor beta chains share one sample of origin, sequenced in a study of shared clonotypes between healthy human individuals. Naive-designated CD8 cells lacked CD45RO, were positively enriched for CCR7, and omitted terminally differentiated effector memory CD45RA+ cells. Using immunoSEQ multiplex PCR, the repertoire was profiled, and TCRdb retains in-frame clones only, with some absent. The data show millions of clones, just under 95% seen once. Source material: naive CD8+ T cells sorted from blood. These receptor sequences come from a man aged 18 to 29 in good health.

Comments on this clone: The sample has other DNA sequences that encode this CDR3 too. V gene TRBV19 combines with J gene TRBJ1-1; D call uncertain. The CDR3 is 13 residues long. With 3 bases removed from V and 4 bases from J, the gap between germline ends came to 9 bases. Germline V gives CDR1 LNHDA, CDR2 SQIVND (reference sequence). The CDR3 DNA reads as TGTGCCAGTAGTATGTGGGGTAGCACTGAAGCTTTCTTT. It translates to CASSMWGSTEAFF.

The CDR3, as DNA: TGTGCCAGCAGCTTATACCAGGGCGAAGATACGCAGTATTTT. Encoded protein: CASSLYQGEDTQYF. The rearrangement uses TRBV7-3 and TRBJ2-3, with D maybe TRBD1 (5 bases). From germline, CDR1 is SGHTA and CDR2 FQGTGA. This CDR3 has 14 amino acids. V lost 2 bases, J lost 5 bases, and 11 bases lay in between.

The genes are TRBV2 and TRBJ1-1; TRBD1 aligns across 7 bases. The CDR3 consists of 16 residues. Per germline, CDR1 SNHLY and CDR2 FYNNEI. Trimming removed 4 bases from V and 0 bases from J; junction bases left unmatched: 8. The CDR3 region has the DNA TGTGCCAGCAGTGGTCAGAGGGACAGCCTGAACACTGAAGCTTTCTTT. Its translation is CASSGQRDSLNTEAFF.

The chain is built from TRBV5-4 and TRBJ2-7; D might be TRBD2 (6 bases). Germline CDR1 SGHNT, CDR2 YYREEE (reference sequence). V lost 3 bases and J 7 bases, leaving 17 bases between the germline ends. The CDR3 is 14 amino acids. The CDR3 DNA follows: TGTGCCAGCAGCTCCCGGGACTGGTCCTTGGAGCAGTACTTC. Translated: CASSSRDWSLEQYF.

Only one count was recorded for this clone. The genes are TRBV7-2 and TRBJ2-3, with D perhaps matching TRBD1 or TRBD2 (7 bases each). The germline gives CDR1 SGHTA, CDR2 FQGNSA. Trimming stripped 3 bases from V and 2 bases from J, with 15 bases between. The CDR3 contains 16 residues. CDR3 nucleotides: TGTGCCAGCAGCTTTCAGGGGGAGGGAATCACAGATACGCAGTATTTT. Its translation is CASSFQGEGITDTQYF. The complete variable domain, with remaining parts taken from reference TRBV7-2 and TRBJ2-3, reads GAGVSQSPSNKVTEKGKDVELRCDPISGHTALYWYRQSLGQGLEFLIYFQGNSAPDKSGLPSDRFSAERTGGSVSTLTIQRTQQEDSAVYLCASSFQGEGITDTQYFGPGTRLTVL.

This rearrangement joins TRBV28 to TRBJ2-5; D gene unclear. CDR1 and CDR2 (germline): MDHEN, SYDVKM. CDR3 length: 13 residues. V dropped 3 bases and J dropped 5 bases, with 10 bases sitting between them. CDR3 in amino acids: CASSFPRLETQYF. As DNA, the CDR3 is TGTGCCAGCAGTTTCCCGCGTCTGGAGACCCAGTACTTC.

The count of this clone is one. The V and J genes are TRBV5-6 and TRBJ2-7; D gene ambiguous. V was pared by 2 bases and J by 1 base, with 7 bases between. CDR3 length equals 13 residues. The V gene's germline CDR1 is SGHDT and CDR2 YYEEEE. CDR3 in amino acids: CASSFGFSYEQYF. CDR3 in DNA: TGTGCCAGCAGCTTTGGGTTTTCCTACGAGCAGTACTTC. The variable domain in full, completed from reference TRBV5-6 and TRBJ2-7, reads DAGVTQSPTHLIKTRGQQVTLRCSPKSGHDTVSWYQQALGQGPQFIFQYYEEEERQRGNFPDRFSGHQFPNYSSELNVNALLLGDSALYLCASSFGFSYEQYFGPGTRLTVT.

This chain uses TRBV10-3 with TRBJ2-1, with 9 bases that match TRBD2. The trim removed 0 bases at V and 8 bases at J, leaving 11 bases unmatched. This CDR3 spans 17 amino acids. Per the germline V gene, CDR1 is ENHRY and CDR2 is SYGVKD. CDR3 DNA: TGTGCCATCAGTGAGTCGAGCTCTAGCGGGACCCTAGATGAGCAGTTCTTC. It encodes CAISESSSSGTLDEQFF.

V usage is TRBV4-3 and J usage is TRBJ2-7, with 7 bases identical to TRBD1. CDR3 size: 15 residues. CDR1 and CDR2 (germline): LGHNA, YSLEER. The trim removed 3 bases at V and 0 bases at J, leaving 5 bases unmatched. The CDR3 DNA sequence: TGCGCCAGCAGCCATCGGACAGGATCCTCCTACGAGCAGTACTTC. Its translation: CASSHRTGSSYEQYF.

The V and J genes are TRBV12-5 and TRBJ2-3; D is unclear. From germline, CDR1 is LGHNT and CDR2 FRNRAP. The V and J ends lost 6 bases and 2 bases respectively, with 6 bases between them. This CDR3 region has 12 residues. Written as DNA, the CDR3 is TGTGCTAGTGGGGAGAACACAGATACGCAGTATTTT. Amino acid sequence: CASGENTDTQYF.

In DNA, the CDR3 is TGTGCCACCAGCAGGAGACCAAGACTAGCGGGTTTCCCTAGCTCCTACAATGAGCAGTTCTTC. Protein: CATSRRPRLAGFPSSYNEQFF. V gene TRBV15 combines with J gene TRBJ2-1; 10 nucleotides align to TRBD2. This CDR3 comprises 21 residues. Germline CDR1 is LNHNV and CDR2 is YYDKDF (reference sequence). V shed 3 bases, J shed 0 bases, and the junction held 17 bases outside the gene matches.

Notes on this clone: Different DNA sequences within this sample yield the same CDR3. V is TRBV14 and J is TRBJ2-7, with a possible D match to TRBD1 (6 bases). This CDR3 is built from 14 residues. V lost 2 bases and J lost 2, with 10 bases in between. Germline V lookup: CDR1 SGHDN, CDR2 FVKESK. CDR3 nucleotide sequence: TGTGCCAGCAGCCAACAGGACAGAGCCTACGAGCAGTACTTC. The encoded protein is CASSQQDRAYEQYF.

The chain carries TRBV2 and TRBJ1-6; D gene unclear. The germline V gene encodes CDR1 SNHLY and CDR2 FYNNEI. CDR3 length equals 16 residues. Trimming removed 0 bases from V and 7 bases from J, with 13 bases in between. The CDR3 DNA sequence: TGTGCCAGCAGTGAAGCGCACCCAGACTTCAATTCACCCCTCCACTTT. Translation: CASSEAHPDFNSPLHF.

The V gene is TRBV2, the J gene TRBJ2-2; TRBD1 matches at 7 bases. The CDR3 extends over 15 amino acids. CDR1 SNHLY and CDR2 FYNNEI come from the germline V gene. V shed 8 bases, J shed 3 bases, and the junction held 9 bases outside the gene matches. Here the CDR3 reads CASSGQSPDTGELFF. CDR3 bases: TGTGCCAGCTCGGGACAGTCCCCGGACACCGGGGAGCTGTTTTTT.

The rearrangement joins TRBV4-1 to TRBJ1-4; D not resolved. Deletions cut 0 bases from V and 0 bases from J, with 8 bases between. Germline CDR1 is MGHRA and CDR2 is YSYEKL. The CDR3 has 16 residues. The CDR3 nucleotides are TGCGCCAGCAGCCAAGAGAGGGTTGCAACTAATGAAAAACTGTTTTTT. This gives the protein CASSQERVATNEKLFF.

V is TRBV4-1 and J is TRBJ1-5; a weak D match, TRBD1 (6 bases). Germline loops: CDR1 MGHRA, CDR2 YSYEKL. This CDR3 is 16 amino acids long. The V end was cut by 5 bases, the J end by 1 base, with 15 bases between. CDR3 amino acids: CASSFRDTTSNQPQHF. The CDR3 DNA sequence: TGCGCCAGCAGCTTCCGGGACACGACGAGCAATCAGCCCCAGCATTTT.

V usage is TRBV9 and J usage is TRBJ2-3, with D unresolved. The CDR3 totals 15 residues. Germline V gives CDR1 SGDLS, CDR2 YYNGEE. The V end was cut by 0 bases, the J end by 2 bases, with 10 bases between. Written as DNA, the CDR3 is TGTGCCAGCAGCGTAGGGCCCACCACCACAGATACGCAGTATTTT. It encodes CASSVGPTTTDTQYF.

The chain is built from TRBV9 and TRBJ2-7; 10 nucleotides agree with TRBD1. CDR1 SGDLS and CDR2 YYNGEE come from the germline V gene. The CDR3 length is 14 residues. V dropped 4 bases and J dropped 4; count of bases not matched to a gene: 5. Here the CDR3 reads CASSPRTGGYEQYF. CDR3 DNA sequence: TGTGCCAGCAGCCCTCGGACAGGGGGTTACGAGCAGTACTTC.

This clone was seen only once. The rearrangement links TRBV30 to TRBJ2-7; D possibly corresponds to TRBD1 (6 bases). V lost 1 base and J 6 bases, leaving 19 bases between the germline ends. The CDR3 loop spans 15 amino acids. CDR1 and CDR2 (germline): GTSNPN, SVGIG (reference sequence). DNA for the CDR3: TGTGCCTGGAGTGGCCAGGGCAGGGGAATTGGCGAGCAGTACTTC. It is translated as CAWSGQGRGIGEQYF. Complete variable domain (other parts from reference TRBV30 and TRBJ2-7): SQTIHQWPATLVQPVGSPLSLECTVEGTSNPNLYWYRQAAGRGLQLLFYSVGIGQISSEVPQNLSASRPQDRQFILSSKKLLLSDSGFYLCAWSGQGRGIGEQYFGPGTRLTVT.

This clone appeared once. Different DNA sequences within this sample yield the same CDR3. The rearrangement uses TRBV9 and TRBJ2-2; D is uncertain. V was cut by 2 bases and J by 4 bases, with 6 bases left in between. This CDR3 region has 13 residues. Germline CDR1 and CDR2: SGDLS and YYNGEE. The CDR3 coding sequence is TGTGCCAGCAGCGTCGAGTTCACCGGGGAGCTGTTTTTT. Translating it yields CASSVEFTGELFF.

The V call is TRBV30, the J call TRBJ1-1, with D unclear. The CDR3 covers 11 residues. Deletions cut 5 bases from V and 6 bases from J, with 10 bases between. Germline V gene lookup returns CDR1 GTSNPN and CDR2 SVGIG (reference sequence). In DNA form, the CDR3 reads TGTGCCTGGGCAGACGGCGCTGAAGCTTTCTTT. Protein sequence: CAWADGAEAFF.

The chain carries TRBV4-1 and TRBJ2-3; D unresolved. The CDR3 loop spans 14 amino acids. V lost 4 bases and J 4 bases, leaving 12 bases between the germline ends. Germline CDR1 and CDR2: MGHRA and YSYEKL. CDR3 protein: CASSPEQGSDTQYF. The CDR3 DNA follows: TGCGCCAGCAGCCCCGAACAAGGGTCAGATACGCAGTATTTT.

The genes are TRBV25-1 and TRBJ2-5; 7 nucleotides align to TRBD2. The length of the CDR3 is 14 residues. V lost 2 bases to trimming and J lost 5 bases; unmatched junction nucleotides: 5. The germline CDR1 and CDR2 sequences are MGHDK and SYGVNS. In DNA, the CDR3 is TGTGCCAGCAGTGAAGCGGGGGTACGCGAGACCCAGTACTTC. It encodes CASSEAGVRETQYF.

The rearrangement links TRBV7-2 to TRBJ1-1, with a possible D match to TRBD1 (5 bases). This CDR3 region has 13 residues. Trimming pared 1 base from V and 4 bases from J, leaving 7 bases between. Germline V gene sequence: CDR1 SGHTA, CDR2 FQGNSA. The CDR3 DNA is TGTGCCAGCAGCTTAGGACAGACCACTGAAGCTTTCTTT. Translation gives CASSLGQTTEAFF.